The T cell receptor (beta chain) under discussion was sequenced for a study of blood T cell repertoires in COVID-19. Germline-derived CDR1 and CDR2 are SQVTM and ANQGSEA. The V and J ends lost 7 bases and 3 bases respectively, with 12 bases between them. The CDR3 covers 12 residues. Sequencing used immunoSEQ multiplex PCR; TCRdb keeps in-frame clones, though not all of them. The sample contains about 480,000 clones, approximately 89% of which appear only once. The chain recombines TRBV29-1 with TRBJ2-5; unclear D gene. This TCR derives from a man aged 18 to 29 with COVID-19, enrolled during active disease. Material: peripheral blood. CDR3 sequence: CSGSRPEETQYF. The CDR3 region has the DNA TGCAGCGGGTCGCGGCCGGAAGAGACCCAGTACTTC.